Below, one T cell receptor beta chain is given with its context. The target antigen is unknown. The data are from a study of cytomegalovirus exposure and HLA in healthy donors. Broader study findings: A later analysis reportedly found fewer N-insertions in an Asian-associated ancestry cluster than the approximately 730-donor mean. The study listed 164 cytomegalovirus-associated TCR beta chains.

In the PCR, 60 Vbeta and 13 Jbeta primers were used. Using immunoSEQ multiplex PCR, the repertoire was profiled, and TCRdb retains in-frame clones only, with some absent. The data show some 140,000 clones, around 80% seen once. Unmatched junction bases numbered 17, after V lost 6 bases and J lost 10 bases. Looked up from germline, CDR1 is SGHTA and CDR2 is FQGTGA. The CDR3 loop spans 15 amino acids. The TCR originated in a man between 35 and 55 years old in good health and CMV-seropositive. J is TRBJ2-7 and V is TRBV7-3; 8 nucleotides align to TRBD2. Sequencing was carried out using PBMCs. The CDR3 sequence: CASRSPGLGIGDQYF. DNA for the CDR3: TGTGCCAGCAGGTCGCCGGGACTAGGGATCGGGGATCAGTACTTC.